This T cell receptor (beta chain) is drawn from a study of blood T cells in healthy people across ages. As for the study in general: With template switching, about one barcoded beta molecule was captured per two T cells.

Alongside a J-beta primer mix, a sample-barcoded 5' primer served in a second PCR lasting about 7 to 11 cycles. From the 5' RACE reads, TCRdb called clonotypes with MiXCR, one entry per CDR3 protein. The sample has over a million distinct CDR3 sequences, less than 45% seen once. The CDR3 is 16 residues long. The germline gives CDR1 SQVTM, CDR2 ANQGSEA. V lost 0 bases to trimming and J lost 4 bases; unmatched junction nucleotides: 6. This chain joins TRBV29-1 and TRBJ1-4; 9 bases match TRBD1. The sequenced sample was blood. The receptor's source is a woman aged 18-30 years in good health. The CDR3 region has the DNA TGCAGCGTTGAAGATCTTCGGGACAGGGATAATGAAAAACTGTTTTTT. It yields the protein CSVEDLRDRDNEKLFF.